One sample yielded the 23 T cell receptor beta chains listed below, sequenced in a study of T cell repertoires in cytomegalovirus infection. MiXCR was run by TCRdb on the reads, yielding one entry per CDR3 protein. The table has 95,000 to 150,000 distinct CDR3 sequences, more than 30% seen once; the top ten hold 58%. Antigen specificity for these receptors is unknown. Sample: CD8+ T cells from cultured PBMCs, taken from culture after CMV antigen stimulation. The receptors stem from a human donor in good health (CMV status not recorded). Some clones in this sample may be carry-over from other donors' samples.

The gene calls are TRBV7-9 and TRBJ1-3, with no clear D. This CDR3 has 13 residues. Trimming took off 5 bases at V and 5 bases at J, with 10 bases between the two ends. The V gene's germline CDR1 is SEHNR and CDR2 FQNEAQ (reference sequence). CDR3 in DNA: TGTGCCAGCAGCGAAGCGGGCCGAAACACCATATATTTT. Protein product: CASSEAGRNTIYF.

The chain links TRBV7-9 to TRBJ1-1, with TRBD1 matching over 7 bases. CDR3 length: 14 amino acids. Germline-derived CDR1 and CDR2 are SEHNR and FQNEAQ (reference sequence). V shed 5 bases, J shed 3 bases, and the junction held 6 bases outside the gene matches. The CDR3: CASSQQGLYTEAFF. In nucleotides, the CDR3 is TGTGCCAGCAGCCAACAGGGGTTGTACACTGAAGCTTTCTTT. Together with reference TRBV7-9 and TRBJ1-1, the CDR3 gives the full variable domain: DTGVSQNPRHKITKRGQNVTFRCDPISEHNRLYWYRQTLGQGPEFLTYFQNEAQLEKSRLLSDRFSAERPKGSFSTLEIQRTEQGDSAMYLCASSQQGLYTEAFFGQGTRLTVV.

The V and J genes are TRBV11-2 and TRBJ2-2, with TRBD2 identical over 10 bases. Germline assignment: CDR1 SGHAT and CDR2 FQNNGV. Trimming cost V 3 bases and J 6 bases; bases outside gene matches: 7. CDR3 size: 16 residues. The DNA for the CDR3 is TGTGCCAGCAGCTTTCAGCGGGGGGGCTGGGCCGGGGAGCTGTTTTTT. Its translation: CASSFQRGGWAGELFF.

This clonotype was seen only a few times. This chain joins TRBV19 and TRBJ1-4, with D perhaps matching TRBD1 (5 bases). CDR3 size: 15 residues. Trimming left V 3 bases short and J 8 bases short, with 16 bases between. CDR1 is LNHDA, CDR2 SQIVND, per germline (reference sequence). CDR3 region: CASSIFEGIEEKLFF. The CDR3 DNA reads as TGTGCCAGTAGTATTTTCGAGGGGATCGAGGAAAAACTGTTTTTT.

This clonotype was counted between two and nine times. CDR3 sequence: CASSFHSRGAQVGRNEQFF. For the CDR3, the DNA is TGTGCCAGCAGCTTCCATAGCAGAGGGGCCCAGGTTGGCCGGAATGAGCAGTTCTTC. The chain carries TRBV7-6 and TRBJ2-1; D is perhaps TRBD1 or TRBD2 (5 bases each). Per germline, CDR1 SGHVS and CDR2 FNYEAQ. The CDR3 runs 19 residues. The V gene lost 3 bases and the J gene lost 7 bases, with 28 bases spanning the gap.

The V call is TRBV5-1, the J call TRBJ1-4; 9 bases align to TRBD1. This CDR3 has 14 amino acids. CDR1 SGHRS and CDR2 YFSETQ come from the germline V gene. Losses at the gene ends were 0 bases for V and 8 bases for J; bases not matched to a gene: 2. The CDR3 sequence is CASSLETGGEKLFF. Here the CDR3 DNA reads TGCGCCAGCAGCTTGGAAACAGGGGGCGAAAAACTGTTTTTT.

The chain joins TRBV14 to TRBJ2-5; the match to TRBD2 covers 13 bases. CDR3 length: 18 amino acids. J was trimmed by 0 bases and V by 4 bases; bases with no gene match: 8. Germline V gene sequence: CDR1 SGHDN, CDR2 FVKESK. In DNA, the CDR3 is TGTGCCAGCAGCCCGGGACTAGCGGGGACGATGTACCAAGAGACCCAGTACTTC. This encodes CASSPGLAGTMYQETQYF.

This chain joins TRBV7-9 and TRBJ2-7, with TRBD2 matching 12 bases. The CDR3 has 15 amino acids. V lost 5 bases, J lost 11 bases, and 13 bases stayed unmatched. Germline lookup yields CDR1 SEHNR and CDR2 FQNEAQ (reference sequence). CDR3 sequence reads: CASSKQTSGGITKYF. The DNA for the CDR3 is TGTGCCAGCAGCAAACAGACTAGCGGGGGAATTACAAAGTACTTC.

This clonotype was recorded a few times. This chain links TRBV4-1 with TRBJ2-7, with a possible D match to TRBD2 (6 bases). V lost 4 bases, J lost 5 bases, and 15 bases lay in between. From germline, CDR1 is MGHRA and CDR2 YSYEKL. This CDR3 is 14 amino acids long. The DNA of the CDR3 is TGCGCCAGCAGCCCCACCCGGGGGTCCCACGAGCAGTACTTC. Protein sequence: CASSPTRGSHEQYF.

At least ten counts were recorded for this clonotype. The chain employs TRBV7-9 and TRBJ2-4; D may be TRBD2 (7 bases). The CDR3 is 16 residues long. CDR1 is SEHNR and CDR2 is FQNEAQ in the germline V gene (reference sequence). Trimming pared 4 bases from V and 0 bases from J, leaving 13 bases between. This chain's CDR3 is CASSSVGGLAKNIQYF. The CDR3 DNA is TGTGCCAGCAGCTCCGTCGGGGGGCTAGCCAAAAACATTCAGTACTTC.

The rearrangement joins TRBV2 to TRBJ1-2, with no clear D. CDR3 length: 16 amino acids. Germline CDR1 is SNHLY and CDR2 is FYNNEI. The V end lost 5 bases, the J end lost 3 bases, and 19 bases lay between the germline ends. The CDR3 sequence: CASSPPGVPGDYGYTF. In DNA, the CDR3 is TGTGCCAGCAGTCCCCCTGGGGTCCCCGGCGACTATGGCTACACCTTC.

The rearrangement links TRBV9 to TRBJ2-3; 8 nucleotides line up with TRBD2. Trimming cost V 0 bases and J 2 bases; bases outside gene matches: 8. CDR1 and CDR2 (germline): SGDLS, YYNGEE. This CDR3 contains 17 residues. The CDR3 DNA reads TGTGCCAGCAGCGTAGAGGGTAGCGGGGCAGCCACAGATACGCAGTATTTT. Residues: CASSVEGSGAATDTQYF.

In this sample, this clonotype turned up many times. The gene calls are TRBV7-2 and TRBJ2-7, with D possibly called TRBD1 or TRBD2 (5 bases each). This CDR3 contains 15 residues. Germline CDR1 and CDR2: SGHTA and FQGNSA. V was shortened by 1 base and J by 0 bases, with 10 bases between the two germline ends. CDR3 loop: CASSLGAGSSYEQYF. CDR3 sequence (DNA): TGTGCCAGCAGCTTAGGGGCAGGGAGCTCCTACGAGCAGTACTTC. The full variable domain, rest sourced from reference TRBV7-2 and TRBJ2-7, is GAGVSQSPSNKVTEKGKDVELRCDPISGHTALYWYRQSLGQGLEFLIYFQGNSAPDKSGLPSDRFSAERTGGSVSTLTIQRTQQEDSAVYLCASSLGAGSSYEQYFGPGTRLTVT.

The chain joins TRBV6-2 or TRBV6-3 to TRBJ2-7, with 7 bases that match TRBD1. Germline V gene lookup returns CDR1 MNHEY and CDR2 SVGEGT. The CDR3 extends over 15 amino acids. V was clipped by 2 bases and J by 3 bases; unmatched bases: 7. CDR3 sequence reads: CASSYTGTAYYEQYF. As DNA, the CDR3 is TGTGCCAGCAGTTACACCGGGACAGCCTACTACGAGCAGTACTTC.

CDR3 residues: CASSPLQIESNQPQHF. CDR3 in DNA: TGTGCCAGCAGCCCCCTACAGATAGAAAGCAATCAGCCCCAGCATTTT. This chain joins TRBV7-9 and TRBJ1-5, with D hard to call. The CDR3 is 16 amino acids. Trimming removed 5 bases at V and 1 base at J, with 15 bases between. CDR1 and CDR2 (germline): SEHNR, FQNEAQ (reference sequence).

The gene calls are TRBV7-8 and TRBJ1-5; D might be TRBD1 (5 bases). This CDR3 contains 16 residues. Germline CDR1 is SGHVS and CDR2 is FQNEAQ. V lost 1 base to trimming and J lost 0 bases, with 10 bases between them. The CDR3 region is CASSLVGTDSNQPQHF. CDR3 sequence (DNA): TGTGCCAGCAGCTTAGTGGGGACGGATAGCAATCAGCCCCAGCATTTT.

This rearrangement joins TRBV29-1 to TRBJ1-2; 8 bases line up with TRBD1. The V segment lost 7 bases and the J segment 5 bases; nucleotides outside the gene matches: 9. The CDR3 spans 13 residues. Germline CDR1 is SQVTM and CDR2 is ANQGSEA. The CDR3 DNA follows: TGCAGCGACAAGGACAGGGTGAAGTATGGCTACACCTTC. Residues: CSDKDRVKYGYTF.

The chain joins TRBV12-3 or TRBV12-4 to TRBJ2-3, with D perhaps matching TRBD1 or TRBD2 (7 bases each). CDR3 length: 14 residues. V was shortened by 7 bases and J by 2 bases, with 13 bases between the two germline ends. The CDR3 nucleotides are TGTGCCAGCAACCAGGGGGGGGCCACAGATACGCAGTATTTT. Encoded protein: CASNQGGATDTQYF.

This clonotype was counted only a few times. The J gene is TRBJ2-7, the V gene TRBV7-2, with 10 positions matching TRBD1. The CDR3 consists of 14 residues. Germline V lookup: CDR1 SGHTA, CDR2 FQGNSA. V trimming: 5 bases; J trimming: 3 bases; junction bases outside the gene matches: 4. The CDR3 sequence is CASSPGQGLYEQYF. The CDR3 DNA follows: TGTGCCAGCAGCCCGGGACAGGGGCTCTACGAGCAGTACTTC. Variable domain in full (rest from reference TRBV7-2 and TRBJ2-7): GAGVSQSPSNKVTEKGKDVELRCDPISGHTALYWYRQSLGQGLEFLIYFQGNSAPDKSGLPSDRFSAERTGGSVSTLTIQRTQQEDSAVYLCASSPGQGLYEQYFGPGTRLTVT.

The chain uses TRBV10-3 and TRBJ2-7; D might be TRBD1 (6 bases). This CDR3 has 12 amino acids. Germline values: CDR1 ENHRY, CDR2 SYGVKD. Deletions cut 10 bases from V and 2 bases from J, with 12 bases between. CDR3 in DNA: TGTGCCACCGCAGGGGATACCTACGAGCAGTACTTC. As protein: CATAGDTYEQYF.

This clonotype was detected only a few times. Here the CDR3 reads CASSSPLTVYSPLHF. The CDR3 DNA sequence: TGTGCCAGCAGCTCCCCTCTGACAGTATATTCACCCCTCCACTTT. This chain joins TRBV7-2 and TRBJ1-6, with D maybe TRBD1 (5 bases). Germline CDR1 is SGHTA and CDR2 is FQGNSA. CDR3 size: 15 residues. V was shortened by 4 bases and J by 8 bases, with 15 bases between the two germline ends.

This clonotype was counted between two and nine times. The chain links TRBV7-9 to TRBJ1-1; D remains ambiguous. The CDR3 loop spans 13 amino acids. Trimming stripped 7 bases from V and 6 bases from J, with 15 bases between. Germline CDR1 and CDR2: SEHNR and FQNEAQ (reference sequence). The CDR3 sequence: CASTDWSIAEAFF. The CDR3, as DNA: TGTGCCAGCACCGACTGGAGTATCGCTGAAGCTTTCTTT.

This clonotype occurred once. J is TRBJ2-5 and V is TRBV5-4; 12 bases line up with TRBD2. Germline V gene sequence: CDR1 SGHNT, CDR2 YYREEE (reference sequence). V lost 7 bases to trimming and J lost 5 bases; unmatched junction nucleotides: 6. This CDR3 region has 14 residues. The CDR3 region is CASGLAGYLETQYF. CDR3 DNA sequence: TGTGCCAGCGGACTAGCGGGGTATCTTGAGACCCAGTACTTC.